This TCR beta chain was recovered during a study of fetal regulatory T cell absence and autoimmunity. Study-level results: Pancreas TCRs were oligoclonally enriched versus cord blood, some clones over 85-fold. In IPEX syndrome, oligoclonal enrichment was read as supporting prenatal antigen-driven autoimmunity in the pancreas.

The CDR3 extends over 14 amino acids. Germline loops: CDR1 LNHDA, CDR2 SQIVND (reference sequence). V lost 7 bases and J lost 1; bases outside the gene matches: 5. This clone came up a few times. Its antigen is undetermined. Assay: immunoSEQ multiplex PCR; the TCRdb copy retains only in-frame clones and omits some. The table records some 87,000 clones, approximately 75% of them present only once. This sequence originates from a male donor with IPEX syndrome. The gene calls are TRBV19 and TRBJ1-1, with 8 positions matching TRBD1. Sample: pancreas tissue. CDR3 DNA: TGTGCCAGTATTCTCGGGACAGGGAACACTGAAGCTTTCTTT. It yields the protein CASILGTGNTEAFF.